The 32 T cell receptor beta chains reported below all come from one sample, sequenced in a study of PD-L1 blockade in urothelial cancer. Profiling relied on immunoSEQ multiplex PCR, and the TCRdb table lists in-frame clones only, not all of them. This table holds about 39,000 clones, approximately 90% found once. Stated time point: pretreatment peripheral blood. The input for sequencing was PBMCs, taken around atezolizumab (anti-PD-L1) treatment. Source of these receptors: a woman in her sixties with urothelial cancer.

Written as DNA, the CDR3 is TGTGCCAGCAGTGAAGTTTGGAGGGGCCTGAACACTGAAGCTTTCTTT. Its protein product is CASSEVWRGLNTEAFF. V and J are TRBV6-1 and TRBJ1-1; a possible D gene is TRBD1 (5 bases). V was clipped by 1 base and J by 0 bases, with 12 bases between them. Germline V gene data show CDR1 as MNHNS and CDR2 as SASEGT. This CDR3 is built from 16 residues.

The CDR3 spells CASSESQGTIYNEQFF. CDR3 nucleotides: TGTGCCAGCAGTGAGTCCCAGGGGACTATATACAATGAGCAGTTCTTC. J is TRBJ2-1 and V is TRBV2; perhaps TRBD2 as D (7 bases). This CDR3 region has 16 residues. Germline V lookup: CDR1 SNHLY, CDR2 FYNNEI. The V end was cut by 3 bases, the J end by 4 bases, with 16 bases between.

V usage is TRBV18 and J usage is TRBJ2-2; D gene unclear. Germline V gives CDR1 KGHSH, CDR2 LQKENI. The ends were cut back, 3 bases at V and 3 bases at J, with 5 bases in the middle. This CDR3 is 13 amino acids long. CDR3 residues: CASSPIDTGELFF. As DNA, the CDR3 is TGTGCCAGCTCACCTATCGACACCGGGGAGCTGTTTTTT. Complete variable domain (other parts from reference TRBV18 and TRBJ2-2): NAGVMQNPRHLVRRRGQEARLRCSPMKGHSHVYWYRQLPEEGLKFMVYLQKENIIDESGMPKERFSAEFPKEGPSILRIQQVVRGDSAAYFCASSPIDTGELFFGEGSRLTVL.

The chain couples TRBV5-8 to TRBJ1-3, with D perhaps matching TRBD1 (6 bases). Trimming cost V 0 bases and J 0 bases, with 7 bases left between them. The length of the CDR3 is 15 residues. Germline loops: CDR1 SGHTS, CDR2 YDEGEE. Written as DNA, the CDR3 is TGTGCCAGCAGCTTGGGGGACAACTCTGGAAACACCATATATTTT. Protein sequence: CASSLGDNSGNTIYF.

The genes are TRBV7-9 and TRBJ2-3; TRBD2 might be the D (6 bases). The CDR3 is made up of 19 amino acids. V lost 0 bases and J 2 bases, leaving 21 bases between the germline ends. Germline V gene data show CDR1 as SEHNR and CDR2 as FQNEAQ (reference sequence). The CDR3 DNA sequence: TGTGCCAGCAGCTTAGCCCCCTACGGAGGGCTAGCGATCACAGATACGCAGTATTTT. Encoded protein: CASSLAPYGGLAITDTQYF.

V gene TRBV28 combines with J gene TRBJ2-7; D not resolved. The CDR3 has 11 residues. Germline V gene data show CDR1 as MDHEN and CDR2 as SYDVKM. The ends were cut back, 5 bases at V and 3 bases at J, with 5 bases in the middle. CDR3 DNA sequence: TGTGCCAGCAGTCCCTACTACGAGCAGTACTTC. Amino acid sequence: CASSPYYEQYF.

The chain combines TRBV9 with TRBJ2-1; tentative D call: TRBD1 (6 bases). Looked up from germline, CDR1 is SGDLS and CDR2 is YYNGEE. With 4 bases removed from V and 1 base from J, the gap between germline ends came to 12 bases. The CDR3 is 15 residues long. DNA for the CDR3: TGTGCCAGCAGCTTACAGGGAGAGTCCTACAATGAGCAGTTCTTC. Translation gives CASSLQGESYNEQFF.

The chain uses TRBV5-6 and TRBJ2-5; TRBD1 is a possible D gene (6 bases). CDR3 length equals 14 residues. V shed 2 bases and J shed 5 bases, with 13 bases lying between them. Germline-derived CDR1 and CDR2 are SGHDT and YYEEEE. As DNA, the CDR3 is TGTGCCAGCAGCTTCCGCCAGGGGATGGAGACCCAGTACTTC. Amino acids: CASSFRQGMETQYF.

The chain joins TRBV29-1 to TRBJ2-7, with D perhaps matching TRBD2 (5 bases). V was shortened by 7 bases and J by 0 bases, with 13 bases between the two germline ends. This CDR3 is 13 amino acids long. Looked up from germline, CDR1 is SQVTM and CDR2 is ANQGSEA. This chain's CDR3 is CSGGEGSSYEQYF. The CDR3 DNA follows: TGCAGCGGGGGAGAGGGAAGCTCCTACGAGCAGTACTTC.

J is TRBJ2-3 and V is TRBV9; 10 bases map to TRBD2. Losses at the gene ends were 0 bases for V and 2 bases for J; bases not matched to a gene: 3. Germline CDR1 and CDR2: SGDLS and YYNGEE. This CDR3 spans 16 amino acids. The CDR3 protein is CASSVGLAGFTDTQYF. The CDR3 bases are TGTGCCAGCAGCGTAGGACTAGCGGGCTTCACAGATACGCAGTATTTT.

This clone turned up a few times. This chain uses TRBV5-1 with TRBJ2-2; 10 positions match TRBD2. Germline CDR1 is SGHRS and CDR2 is YFSETQ. The CDR3 contains 15 residues. The junction had 1 base not matched to a gene; V was cut back by 0 bases and J by 5 bases. The CDR3: CASSLVAGGTGELFF. The CDR3 DNA reads as TGCGCCAGCAGCTTGGTAGCGGGAGGAACCGGGGAGCTGTTTTTT.

The rearrangement joins TRBV14 to TRBJ1-2, with 10 bases lining up with TRBD1. There are 16 residues in the CDR3. The junction had 9 bases not matched to a gene; V was cut back by 1 base and J by 7 bases. The germline gives CDR1 SGHDN, CDR2 FVKESK. The CDR3 here is CASSQGQTGGLRGYTF. The CDR3 DNA reads as TGTGCCAGCAGCCAAGGGCAGACAGGGGGCCTTCGTGGCTACACCTTC.

The chain is built from TRBV6-1 and TRBJ1-1; 7 nucleotides agree with TRBD1. There are 16 residues in the CDR3. V dropped 4 bases and J dropped 3; count of bases not matched to a gene: 11. Germline V lookup: CDR1 MNHNS, CDR2 SASEGT. The CDR3 loop is CASSARTGPWDTEAFF. The CDR3 nucleotides are TGTGCCAGCAGTGCCCGGACAGGACCGTGGGACACTGAAGCTTTCTTT.

The chain is built from TRBV27 and TRBJ2-1; perhaps TRBD2 as D (6 bases). The CDR3 is 21 residues long. The germline V and J ends were trimmed by 6 bases and 7 bases, with 37 bases remaining between them. CDR1 and CDR2 (germline): MNHEY, SMNVEV (reference sequence). In DNA, the CDR3 is TGTGCCAGCAGCCTCGATCCGAACATGCGGGGACTCCGGTACTACAATAATGAGCAGTTCTTC. Translation: CASSLDPNMRGLRYYNNEQFF.

This chain connects TRBV11-2 to TRBJ2-7; TRBD1 aligns across 10 bases. The V gene end was trimmed by 6 bases and the J gene end by 4 bases; junction bases not matched to a gene: 9. Per the germline V gene, CDR1 is SGHAT and CDR2 is FQNNGV. The CDR3 is made up of 15 amino acids. The CDR3 here is CASSPTGTGAYEQYF. CDR3 bases: TGTGCCAGCAGTCCGACCGGGACAGGGGCATACGAGCAGTACTTC.

The rearrangement links TRBV7-9 to TRBJ2-1, with TRBD2 as a possible D gene (6 bases). The CDR3 has 16 residues. V was clipped by 2 bases and J by 6 bases, with 17 bases between them. The germline V gene has CDR1 SEHNR and CDR2 FQNEAQ (reference sequence). DNA of the CDR3: TGTGCCAGCAGCTTAAAGGGCGGGGCCCCTAGCAATGAGCAGTTCTTC. Its protein is CASSLKGGAPSNEQFF.

The J gene is TRBJ2-3, the V gene TRBV27, with D possibly being TRBD2 (6 bases). Between the trimmed V and J ends, which lost 4 bases and 2 bases, there was a span of 13 bases. In germline, CDR1 is MNHEY, CDR2 SMNVEV (reference sequence). This CDR3 has 15 residues. The CDR3 nucleotides are TGTGCCAGCAGTTCACAAGCGGGTCTCACAGATACGCAGTATTTT. This encodes CASSSQAGLTDTQYF.

The J gene is TRBJ2-7, the V gene TRBV27; D gene uncertain. This CDR3 region has 16 residues. The germline V gene encodes CDR1 MNHEY and CDR2 SMNVEV (reference sequence). Trimming stripped 4 bases from V and 3 bases from J, with 19 bases between. CDR3 protein: CASSCFPTCSIYEQYF. The CDR3 nucleotides are TGTGCCAGCAGTTGTTTTCCGACATGCTCGATCTACGAGCAGTACTTC.

This rearrangement joins TRBV28 to TRBJ2-3; D is perhaps TRBD2 (6 bases). V was shortened by 2 bases and J by 0 bases, with 15 bases between the two germline ends. This CDR3 has 17 amino acids. Germline CDR1 is MDHEN and CDR2 is SYDVKM. CDR3 residues: CASSLAGGTLSTDTQYF. CDR3 bases: TGTGCCAGCAGTTTAGCAGGCGGGACGCTTAGCACAGATACGCAGTATTTT. Variable domain in full (rest from reference TRBV28 and TRBJ2-3): DVKVTQSSRYLVKRTGEKVFLECVQDMDHENMFWYRQDPGLGLRLIYFSYDVKMKEKGDIPEGYSVSREKKERFSLILESASTNQTSMYLCASSLAGGTLSTDTQYFGPGTRLTVL.

The rearrangement uses TRBV27 and TRBJ2-2; D remains unclear. V dropped 6 bases and J dropped 1 base, with 9 bases sitting between them. CDR1 MNHEY and CDR2 SMNVEV come from the germline V gene (reference sequence). The CDR3 runs 14 residues. The chain's CDR3 is CASSTNRNTGELFF. The CDR3 DNA reads as TGTGCCAGCAGCACCAACAGGAACACCGGGGAGCTGTTTTTT.

V gene TRBV6-5 combines with J gene TRBJ2-3, with TRBD2 identical over 8 bases. CDR1 is MNHEY and CDR2 is SVGAGI in the germline V gene. CDR3 size: 15 residues. Losses at the gene ends were 7 bases for V and 6 bases for J; bases not matched to a gene: 12. CDR3 loop: CASTGGGRDLDTQYF. The CDR3 coding sequence is TGTGCCAGCACCGGGGGGGGGCGGGATTTGGATACGCAGTATTTT.

The rearrangement joins TRBV18 to TRBJ2-1; 10 bases line up with TRBD2. With V trimmed by 3 bases and J by 9 bases, 8 bases remained unmatched. CDR3 length equals 15 residues. Germline CDR1 KGHSH, CDR2 LQKENI. CDR3 sequence reads: CASSPVSGRLSEQFF. The CDR3 nucleotides read TGTGCCAGCTCACCGGTTAGCGGGAGGCTGAGTGAGCAGTTCTTC.

The gene calls are TRBV4-1 and TRBJ2-5, with D possibly TRBD2 on 5 matching bases. Germline V gene data show CDR1 as MGHRA and CDR2 as YSYEKL. V was clipped by 2 bases and J by 4 bases, with 8 bases between them. The CDR3 consists of 13 residues. CDR3 DNA sequence: TGCGCCAGCAGCCAACTAGGACTAGAGACCCAGTACTTC. It yields the protein CASSQLGLETQYF.

The rearrangement links TRBV7-9 to TRBJ2-7; the D is unclear. The V and J ends lost 2 bases and 2 bases respectively, with 10 bases between them. Germline V gives CDR1 SEHNR, CDR2 FQNEAQ (reference sequence). The CDR3 totals 14 residues. CDR3 sequence: CASSLTLITYEQYF. CDR3 DNA: TGTGCCAGCAGCTTAACTCTCATCACCTACGAGCAGTACTTC.

V gene TRBV6-6 combines with J gene TRBJ2-2; 7 nucleotides line up with TRBD1. V was clipped by 10 bases and J by 4 bases; unmatched bases: 15. CDR1 and CDR2 (germline): MNHNY, SVGAGI (reference sequence). The CDR3 sequence is 16 residues long. The CDR3 sequence: CATQTLRTGLTGELFF. The CDR3 DNA reads TGTGCCACCCAAACCCTCCGGACAGGTCTCACCGGGGAGCTGTTTTTT.

The CDR3, as DNA: TGTGCCAGCAGCTTAGGGACTAGCACAGATACGCAGTATTTT. Its translation: CASSLGTSTDTQYF. The rearrangement links TRBV7-2 to TRBJ2-3; tentative D call: TRBD2 (5 bases). Germline V gene data show CDR1 as SGHTA and CDR2 as FQGNSA. V was pared by 1 base and J by 0 bases, with 5 bases between. This CDR3 is built from 14 residues.

The chain uses TRBV2 and TRBJ1-5, with TRBD1 matching over 9 bases. CDR1 SNHLY and CDR2 FYNNEI come from the germline V gene. The junction had 9 bases not matched to a gene; V was cut back by 9 bases and J by 0 bases. The CDR3 has 16 amino acids. CDR3 sequence reads: CASHRDRVNSNQPQHF. In DNA, the CDR3 is TGTGCCAGTCACCGGGACAGGGTTAATAGCAATCAGCCCCAGCATTTT.

CDR3 amino acids: CASSFRISGANVLTF. The CDR3 DNA reads TGTGCCAGCAGCTTCAGGATCTCTGGGGCCAACGTCCTGACTTTC. The chain employs TRBV5-6 and TRBJ2-6; D gene uncertain. CDR1 is SGHDT, CDR2 YYEEEE, per germline. The CDR3 is made up of 15 amino acids. Trimming left V 2 bases short and J 0 bases short, with 6 bases between.

This sequence joins TRBV5-1 and TRBJ2-1; 9 nucleotides align to TRBD2. Losses at the gene ends were 0 bases for V and 0 bases for J; bases not matched to a gene: 10. The CDR3 has 19 amino acids. CDR1 and CDR2 (germline): SGHRS, YFSETQ. CDR3 sequence (DNA): TGCGCCAGCAGCTTGGTACCCCCACTAGCGGGCTCCTCCTACAATGAGCAGTTCTTC. Its protein is CASSLVPPLAGSSYNEQFF.

This chain links TRBV18 with TRBJ1-5; 8 nucleotides line up with TRBD1. The CDR3 covers 17 residues. V lost 0 bases, J lost 2 bases, and 6 bases stayed unmatched. Germline V gives CDR1 KGHSH, CDR2 LQKENI. The CDR3 DNA is TGTGCCAGCTCACCACCGTTGGAACAGGGGGGCAATCAGCCCCAGCATTTT. Protein sequence: CASSPPLEQGGNQPQHF.

Written as DNA, the CDR3 is TGTGCCAGCAGCATCAGGGGAGAGACCCAGTACTTC. It codes for CASSIRGETQYF. The rearrangement joins TRBV13 to TRBJ2-5; TRBD1 might be the D (6 bases). The CDR3 is made up of 12 amino acids. Per the germline V gene, CDR1 is PRHDT and CDR2 is FYEKMQ (reference sequence). Trimming pared 5 bases from V and 4 bases from J, leaving 8 bases between.

This clone was detected only a few times. The V and J genes are TRBV20-1 and TRBJ1-1, with D possibly being TRBD1 (6 bases). Trimming cost V 7 bases and J 7 bases, with 13 bases left between them. This CDR3 spans 11 amino acids. Germline values: CDR1 DFQATT, CDR2 SNEGSKA (reference sequence). For the CDR3, the DNA is TGCAGTGTCTCACAGGGCGTTGAAGCTTTCTTT. Translation gives CSVSQGVEAFF.